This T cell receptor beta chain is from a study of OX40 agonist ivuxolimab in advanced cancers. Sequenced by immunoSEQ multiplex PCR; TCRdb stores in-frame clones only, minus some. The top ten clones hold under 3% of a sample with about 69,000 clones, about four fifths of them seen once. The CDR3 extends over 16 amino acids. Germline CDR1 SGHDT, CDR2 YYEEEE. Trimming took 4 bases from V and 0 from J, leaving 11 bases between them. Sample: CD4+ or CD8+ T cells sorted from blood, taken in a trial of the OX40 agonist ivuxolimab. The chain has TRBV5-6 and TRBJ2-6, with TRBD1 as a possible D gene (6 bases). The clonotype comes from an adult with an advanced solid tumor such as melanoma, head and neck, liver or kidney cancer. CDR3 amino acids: CASSLIQGSGANVLTF. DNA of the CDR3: TGTGCCAGCAGCCTCATACAGGGCTCTGGGGCCAACGTCCTGACTTTC.